The 26 T cell receptor beta chains presented below share a single source sample, sequenced in a study of graft-versus-host responses after intestinal transplantation. Profiling relied on immunoSEQ multiplex PCR, and the TCRdb table lists in-frame clones only, not all of them. The sample includes under 7,000 clones, around 89% of them seen just once. The source material was PBMCs, sampled around 90 days after transplant. The receptors shown here come from a human patient who received an intestinal transplant, so some T cells may come from the graft donor.

The table lists this clone with a count of one. The chain links TRBV11-2 to TRBJ2-3, with 14 bases fitting TRBD2. The length of the CDR3 is 18 residues. V shed 4 bases and J 5 bases; nucleotides not matched to a gene: 11. Per the germline V gene, CDR1 is SGHAT and CDR2 is FQNNGV. The CDR3 protein is CASSSKPTSGGVLDTQYF. CDR3 DNA: TGTGCCAGCAGCTCAAAACCGACTAGCGGGGGGGTTTTAGATACGCAGTATTTT.

The chain has TRBV5-6 and TRBJ1-1, with D maybe TRBD1 (6 bases). Trimming took off 0 bases at V and 5 bases at J, with 11 bases between the two ends. CDR1 and CDR2 (germline): SGHDT, YYEEEE. This CDR3 is 14 amino acids long. CDR3 loop: CASSLGGQTTEAFF. The CDR3 DNA is TGTGCCAGCAGCTTGGGGGGGCAGACAACTGAAGCTTTCTTT.

The V gene is TRBV19, the J gene TRBJ2-3; 8 bases align to TRBD1. Germline values: CDR1 LNHDA, CDR2 SQIVND (reference sequence). The CDR3 is 16 residues long. The V gene end was trimmed by 3 bases and the J gene end by 4 bases; junction bases not matched to a gene: 9. The CDR3 bases are TGTGCCAGTAGTATCGGGCAGGGGGCGTCCCCAGATACGCAGTATTTT. It translates to CASSIGQGASPDTQYF. Filled out from reference TRBV19 and TRBJ2-3, the complete variable domain reads DGGITQSPKYLFRKEGQNVTLSCEQNLNHDAMYWYRQDPGQGLRLIYYSQIVNDFQKGDIAEGYSVSREKKESFPLTVTSAQKNPTAFYLCASSIGQGASPDTQYFGPGTRLTVL.

The V and J genes are TRBV27 and TRBJ1-1; unclear D gene. The CDR3 loop spans 15 amino acids. With 3 bases removed from V and 1 base from J, the gap between germline ends came to 12 bases. Germline V gene data show CDR1 as MNHEY and CDR2 as SMNVEV (reference sequence). The CDR3 DNA is TGTGCCAGCAGTTTGGGTCCGAGGGAGAACACTGAAGCTTTCTTT. Amino acids: CASSLGPRENTEAFF.

This chain links TRBV10-3 with TRBJ2-1; 8 bases match TRBD2. Germline V CDR1 and CDR2: ENHRY, SYGVKD. With V trimmed by 2 bases and J by 5 bases, 2 bases remained unmatched. The CDR3 is 14 amino acids. The CDR3 spells CAISERRGDNEQFF. The CDR3, as DNA: TGTGCCATCAGTGAGAGGCGGGGGGACAATGAGCAGTTCTTC.

The rearrangement links TRBV7-3 to TRBJ2-5, with D perhaps TRBD2 (6 bases). Germline-derived CDR1 and CDR2 are SGHTA and FQGTGA. Trimming pared 5 bases from V and 3 bases from J, leaving 13 bases between. This CDR3 contains 14 residues. Written as DNA, the CDR3 is TGTGCCAGCAGCCTATCGGGCGGGGAAGAGACCCAGTACTTC. Amino acid sequence: CASSLSGGEETQYF.

This clone was found once. The V call is TRBV7-2, the J call TRBJ2-7; no reliable D call. V shed 0 bases and J shed 3 bases, with 6 bases lying between them. Germline CDR1 and CDR2: SGHTA and FQGNSA. CDR3 length: 13 residues. This CDR3 reads CASSLAGNYEQYV. The CDR3 bases are TGTGCCAGCAGCTTAGCGGGTAACTACGAGCAGTACGTC.

The chain carries TRBV6-5 and TRBJ1-5; no firm D call. With 0 bases removed from V and 5 bases from J, the gap between germline ends came to 5 bases. Germline CDR1 and CDR2: MNHEY and SVGAGI. The CDR3 covers 13 residues. The CDR3 nucleotides read TGTGCCAGCAGTTACTCGGTCGATCAGCCCCAGCATTTT. Translated: CASSYSVDQPQHF.

This chain connects TRBV19 to TRBJ1-1, with TRBD1 matching 9 bases. With V trimmed by 6 bases and J by 3 bases, 5 bases remained unmatched. CDR3 length: 14 amino acids. Germline V lookup: CDR1 LNHDA, CDR2 SQIVND (reference sequence). CDR3 protein: CASSTRQGDTEAFF. CDR3 in DNA: TGTGCCAGTAGCACAAGACAGGGGGACACTGAAGCTTTCTTT.

The chain couples TRBV11-2 to TRBJ2-3; D is uncertain. Trimming took 1 base from V and 9 from J, leaving 11 bases between them. The CDR3 is made up of 13 amino acids. Germline V gives CDR1 SGHAT, CDR2 FQNNGV. The CDR3 coding sequence is TGTGCCAGCAGCTTAGGACTGTTAGAAACGCAGTATTTT. It is translated as CASSLGLLETQYF.

V usage is TRBV14 and J usage is TRBJ2-1; TRBD1 matches at 9 bases. Looked up from germline, CDR1 is SGHDN and CDR2 is FVKESK. This CDR3 contains 17 residues. V was pared by 4 bases and J by 6 bases, with 13 bases of the junction left unmatched. DNA for the CDR3: TGTGCCAGCAGCCCCCGTGCGGGACAGGGAAGGTTCAATGAGCAGTTCTTC. This sequence encodes CASSPRAGQGRFNEQFF.

The rearrangement links TRBV6-5 to TRBJ1-1; tentatively, D is TRBD1 (6 bases). V gave up 11 bases and J gave up 0 bases, with 13 bases separating them. The CDR3 has 13 amino acids. Germline CDR1 is MNHEY and CDR2 is SVGAGI. CDR3 sequence (DNA): TGTGCCGCCGGGGGGGCCATGAACACTGAAGCTTTCTTT. This encodes CAAGGAMNTEAFF.

The V call is TRBV6-5, the J call TRBJ2-7; D might be TRBD1 or TRBD2, each matching 6 bases. CDR3 length equals 12 residues. Germline CDR1 reads MNHEY; CDR2 reads SVGAGI. V dropped 10 bases and J dropped 3 bases, with 13 bases sitting between them. The CDR3, as DNA: TGTGCCATAACAAGGGGGGACTACGAGCAGTACTTC. Residues: CAITRGDYEQYF.

This chain joins TRBV6-6 and TRBJ1-2; 7 bases map to TRBD1. The CDR3 loop spans 13 amino acids. V shed 4 bases, J shed 6 bases, and the junction held 5 bases outside the gene matches. The germline CDR1 and CDR2 sequences are MNHNY and SVGAGI (reference sequence). The CDR3 DNA follows: TGTGCCAGCAGTTTGACAGGGTTTGATGGCTACACCTTC. Translating gives CASSLTGFDGYTF.

The chain links TRBV5-6 to TRBJ2-3; maybe TRBD1 (5 bases). The CDR3 contains 14 residues. The germline V gene encodes CDR1 SGHDT and CDR2 YYEEEE. Trimming pared 5 bases from V and 1 base from J, leaving 11 bases between. CDR3 loop: CASRDNPGTDTQYF. CDR3 DNA sequence: TGTGCCAGCAGGGACAACCCCGGCACAGATACGCAGTATTTT.

The rearrangement links TRBV19 to TRBJ1-1; D remains ambiguous. The CDR3 is 13 residues long. The V and J ends lost 6 bases and 2 bases respectively, with 10 bases between them. The germline V gene has CDR1 LNHDA and CDR2 SQIVND (reference sequence). DNA for the CDR3: TGTGCCAGTAGGTCAGGAAGCAACACTGAAGCTTTCTTT. It is translated as CASRSGSNTEAFF.

This clone was counted between two and nine times. The V and J genes are TRBV9 and TRBJ1-2; D possibly corresponds to TRBD1 (6 bases). The V end lost 0 bases, the J end lost 6 bases, and 15 bases lay between the germline ends. Looked up from germline, CDR1 is SGDLS and CDR2 is YYNGEE. This CDR3 has 15 amino acids. The CDR3 region is CASSVGPGGRDGYTF. CDR3 nucleotide sequence: TGTGCCAGCAGCGTAGGGCCGGGGGGCAGGGATGGCTACACCTTC.

On this clone: Other DNA sequences of this sample code for an identical CDR3. V gene TRBV11-2 combines with J gene TRBJ2-1, with 8 nucleotides matching TRBD2. Germline values: CDR1 SGHAT, CDR2 FQNNGV. V was clipped by 5 bases and J by 4 bases; unmatched bases: 10. The CDR3 sequence is 16 residues long. This CDR3 reads CASSLGAGGGYNEQFF. CDR3 coding DNA: TGTGCCAGCAGCCTAGGGGCCGGGGGGGGTTACAATGAGCAGTTCTTC. Variable domain in full (rest from reference TRBV11-2 and TRBJ2-1): EAGVAQSPRYKIIEKRQSVAFWCNPISGHATLYWYQQILGQGPKLLIQFQNNGVVDDSQLPKDRFSAERLKGVDSTLKIQPAKLEDSAVYLCASSLGAGGGYNEQFFGPGTRLTVL.

The rearrangement links TRBV28 to TRBJ1-2; a possible D gene is TRBD1 (5 bases). Germline V lookup: CDR1 MDHEN, CDR2 SYDVKM. The CDR3 is 13 amino acids. V shed 8 bases and J shed 4 bases, with 14 bases lying between them. The CDR3 DNA reads as TGTGCCAGCCGCTCCGGGGCTATCTATGGCTACACCTTC. It encodes CASRSGAIYGYTF.

The chain uses TRBV7-2 and TRBJ1-3, with 7 positions matching TRBD1. This CDR3 is 15 amino acids long. J was trimmed by 4 bases and V by 3 bases; bases with no gene match: 6. CDR1 and CDR2 (germline): SGHTA, FQGNSA. CDR3 bases: TGTGCCAGCAGCTTCACAGGGGCTTACGGAAACACCATATATTTT. Translated: CASSFTGAYGNTIYF.

The V call is TRBV2, the J call TRBJ2-3, with 7 bases fitting TRBD2. CDR1 is SNHLY and CDR2 is FYNNEI in the germline V gene. After removal of 2 bases from V and 4 bases from J, the junction contained 6 bases not matched to a gene. The CDR3 runs to 15 residues. CDR3 sequence reads: CASSEPAGNADTQYF. CDR3 bases: TGTGCCAGCAGTGAACCAGCGGGGAACGCAGATACGCAGTATTTT.

The V and J genes are TRBV7-9 and TRBJ1-6; D is undetermined. V lost 4 bases and J lost 2, with 6 bases in between. In germline, CDR1 is SEHNR, CDR2 FQNEAQ (reference sequence). CDR3 size: 14 residues. In DNA, the CDR3 is TGTGCCAGCAGCTCCCCGGCCTATAATTCACCCCTCCACTTT. This encodes CASSSPAYNSPLHF.

This sequence joins TRBV15 and TRBJ2-2, with D perhaps TRBD1 (6 bases). Germline CDR1 is LNHNV and CDR2 is YYDKDF (reference sequence). The CDR3 contains 16 residues. The V gene lost 3 bases and the J gene lost 5 bases, with 16 bases spanning the gap. As DNA, the CDR3 is TGTGCCACCAGCAGCATACAGGGTAGGGGTACCGGGGAGCTGTTTTTT. Amino acid sequence: CATSSIQGRGTGELFF.

The chain links TRBV4-2 to TRBJ2-1; D gene uncertain. CDR1 and CDR2 (germline): LGHNA, YNFKEQ. There are 13 residues in the CDR3. With 0 bases removed from V and 8 bases from J, the gap between germline ends came to 8 bases. The CDR3 sequence: CASSQEEGDEQFF. In DNA form, the CDR3 reads TGTGCCAGCAGCCAAGAGGAAGGCGATGAGCAGTTCTTC.

The chain has TRBV11-2 and TRBJ1-6; D possibly corresponds to TRBD1 (5 bases). The CDR3 contains 17 residues. V was trimmed by 1 base and J by 8 bases, leaving 18 bases between them. CDR1 SGHAT and CDR2 FQNNGV come from the germline V gene. DNA for the CDR3: TGTGCCAGCAGCTTAGCCGGGAGGGGTATCCCATATTCACCCCTCCACTTT. This encodes CASSLAGRGIPYSPLHF.

The chain combines TRBV7-8 with TRBJ1-5, with 7 bases matching TRBD1. V lost 5 bases, J lost 1 base, and 14 bases stayed unmatched. CDR3 length: 18 amino acids. CDR1 and CDR2 (germline): SGHVS, FQNEAQ. The CDR3 nucleotides read TGTGCCAGCAGCCCAACCTTCAACAGGGGAGGAAGCAATCAGCCCCAGCATTTT. Translated, it gives CASSPTFNRGGSNQPQHF. Based on the CDR3 plus reference TRBV7-8 and TRBJ1-5, the full variable domain is GAGVSQSPRYKVAKRGQDVALRCDPISGHVSLFWYQQALGQGPEFLTYFQNEAQLDKSGLPSDRFFAERPEGSVSTLKIQRTQQEDSAVYLCASSPTFNRGGSNQPQHFGDGTRLSIL.